The 5 T cell receptor beta chains below all came from one sample that was sequenced in a study of neoadjuvant nivolumab and ipilimumab in lung cancer (dated by TCRdb to about 2020). This sample's time point label indicates: pretherapy, before neoadjuvant immune checkpoint inhibitors. Libraries were made using the immunoSEQ multiplex PCR assay. TCRdb mirrors the immuneACCESS table, restricted to in-frame sequences. Some clones are absent from its copies; in checked studies, under half trace to an unresolved V gene, and the reason for the others is unknown. The sample contains fewer than 25,000 clones, more than 70% of them found a single time. The ten largest clonotypes hold roughly 23% of the sample. The sample in question was peripheral blood, obtained before neoadjuvant nivolumab, alone or with ipilimumab. The receptors come from an adult with non-small cell lung cancer.

This chain uses TRBV29-1 with TRBJ1-4; perhaps TRBD1 as D (6 bases). The CDR3 loop spans 14 amino acids. Trimming removed 7 bases from V and 4 bases from J, with 16 bases in between. Germline lookup yields CDR1 SQVTM and CDR2 ANQGSEA. The CDR3 protein is CSARGDGDNEKLFF. CDR3 sequence (DNA): TGCAGCGCCAGGGGCGACGGGGATAATGAAAAACTGTTTTTT.

The gene calls are TRBV5-1 and TRBJ1-2; no definite D call. The V end was cut by 4 bases, the J end by 0 bases, with 10 bases between. From germline, CDR1 is SGHRS and CDR2 YFSETQ. The CDR3 contains 14 residues. The CDR3 DNA reads as TGCGCCAGCAGCCTCGCTCCTGCTAACTATGGCTACACCTTC. Protein: CASSLAPANYGYTF.

This chain uses TRBV19 with TRBJ2-7; D perhaps matches TRBD1 (6 bases). The CDR3 spans 15 residues. V was clipped by 3 bases and J by 0 bases, with 12 bases between them. Germline CDR1 and CDR2: LNHDA and SQIVND (reference sequence). DNA of the CDR3: TGTGCCAGTAGTATCCAGGGACATAACTCCTACGAGCAGTACTTC. It yields the protein CASSIQGHNSYEQYF.

The sample holds one count of this clone. CDR3 region: CASSELWPSGIHEQFF. CDR3 nucleotide sequence: TGCGCCAGCAGCGAGTTGTGGCCTAGCGGGATTCATGAGCAGTTCTTC. The J gene is TRBJ2-1, the V gene TRBV5-1, with 9 bases lining up with TRBD2. The V segment lost 4 bases and the J segment 8 bases; nucleotides outside the gene matches: 13. Looked up from germline, CDR1 is SGHRS and CDR2 is YFSETQ. This CDR3 comprises 16 residues.

V and J are TRBV7-3 and TRBJ2-3, with TRBD2 matching 10 bases. Germline trimming cut 0 bases from V and 0 bases from J; bases unmatched to any gene: 9. The CDR3 loop spans 19 amino acids. Germline V gene sequence: CDR1 SGHTA, CDR2 FQGTGA. The CDR3 nucleotides read TGTGCCAGCAGCTTAACGTTTTACACTAGCGGGACTAGCACAGATACGCAGTATTTT. Protein product: CASSLTFYTSGTSTDTQYF.